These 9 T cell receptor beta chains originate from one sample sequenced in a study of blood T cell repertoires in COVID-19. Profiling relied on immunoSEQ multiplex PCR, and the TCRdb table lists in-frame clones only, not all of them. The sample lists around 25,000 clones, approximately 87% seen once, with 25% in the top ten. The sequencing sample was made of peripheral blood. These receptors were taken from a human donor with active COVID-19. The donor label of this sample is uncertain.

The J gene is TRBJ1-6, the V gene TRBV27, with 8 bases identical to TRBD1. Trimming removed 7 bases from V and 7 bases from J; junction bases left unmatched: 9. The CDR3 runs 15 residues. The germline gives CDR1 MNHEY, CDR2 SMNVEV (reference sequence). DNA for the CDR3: TGTGCCAGCAAAGGACAGGGAGGCCTAAATTCACCCCTCCACTTT. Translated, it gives CASKGQGGLNSPLHF.

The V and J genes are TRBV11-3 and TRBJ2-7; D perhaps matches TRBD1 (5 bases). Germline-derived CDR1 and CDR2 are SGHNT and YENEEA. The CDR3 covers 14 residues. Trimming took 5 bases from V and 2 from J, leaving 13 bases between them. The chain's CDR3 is CASSESGPAYEQYF. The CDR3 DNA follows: TGTGCCAGCAGCGAGTCAGGGCCCGCCTACGAGCAGTACTTC.

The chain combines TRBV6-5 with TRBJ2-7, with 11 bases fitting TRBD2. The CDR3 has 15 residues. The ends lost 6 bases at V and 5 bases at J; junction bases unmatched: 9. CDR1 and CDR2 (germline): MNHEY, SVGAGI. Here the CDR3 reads CASRGSSGGSHEQYF. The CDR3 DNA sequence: TGTGCCAGCAGGGGATCTAGCGGGGGGAGTCACGAGCAGTACTTC.

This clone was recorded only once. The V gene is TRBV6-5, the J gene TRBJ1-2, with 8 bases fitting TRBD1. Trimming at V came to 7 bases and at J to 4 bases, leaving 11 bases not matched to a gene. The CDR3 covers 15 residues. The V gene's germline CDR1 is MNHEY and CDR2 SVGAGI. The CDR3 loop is CASTRIVTGGYGYTF. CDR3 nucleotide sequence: TGTGCCAGCACTAGAATAGTAACAGGGGGCTATGGCTACACCTTC.

The CDR3 is CAIPRRTGGRGYTF. CDR3 nucleotide sequence: TGTGCCATCCCCCGACGGACAGGAGGACGTGGCTACACCTTC. The rearrangement links TRBV28 to TRBJ1-2, with 7 bases aligning to TRBD1. Germline assignment: CDR1 MDHEN and CDR2 SYDVKM. The CDR3 runs 14 residues. Germline trimming cut 10 bases from V and 7 bases from J; bases unmatched to any gene: 15.

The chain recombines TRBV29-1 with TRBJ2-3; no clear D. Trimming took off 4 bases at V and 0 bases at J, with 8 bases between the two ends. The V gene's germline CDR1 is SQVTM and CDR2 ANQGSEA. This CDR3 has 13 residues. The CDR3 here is CSVVAPSTDTQYF. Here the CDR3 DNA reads TGCAGCGTTGTAGCTCCTAGCACAGATACGCAGTATTTT.

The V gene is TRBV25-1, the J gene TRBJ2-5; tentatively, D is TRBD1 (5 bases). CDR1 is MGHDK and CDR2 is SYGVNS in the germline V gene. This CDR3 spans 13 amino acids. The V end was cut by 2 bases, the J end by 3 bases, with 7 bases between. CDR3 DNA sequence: TGTGCCAGCAGTGAACAGGGAAAAGAGACCCAGTACTTC. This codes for CASSEQGKETQYF.

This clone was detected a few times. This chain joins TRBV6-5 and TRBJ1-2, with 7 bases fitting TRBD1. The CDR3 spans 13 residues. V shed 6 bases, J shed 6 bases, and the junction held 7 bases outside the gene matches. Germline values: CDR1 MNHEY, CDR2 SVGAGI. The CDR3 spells CASSQGGADGYTF. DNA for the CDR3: TGTGCCAGCAGCCAGGGGGGCGCCGATGGCTACACCTTC.

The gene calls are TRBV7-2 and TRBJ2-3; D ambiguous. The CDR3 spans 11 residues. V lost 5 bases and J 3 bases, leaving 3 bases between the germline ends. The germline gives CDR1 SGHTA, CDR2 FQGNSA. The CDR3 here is CASSRTDTQYF. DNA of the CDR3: TGTGCCAGCAGCCGTACAGATACGCAGTATTTT.